These 19 T cell receptor beta chains came from one sample sequenced in a study of T-cell memory formation after mild COVID-19. A single record per CDR3 protein comes from TCRdb applying MiXCR to the 5' RACE reads. This sample carries around 300,000 distinct CDR3 sequences, roughly an eighth of them seen once, and the ten largest clones take approximately 22%. Sample: PBMCs or a T cell subset sorted from them (not recorded which). These receptors were collected from a man younger than 35 who had mild COVID-19 (a few samples of this study predate the infection). Cell type and time point are not known.

This clonotype was counted ten times or more. This chain links TRBV5-5 with TRBJ2-1; D unclear. The CDR3 loop spans 10 amino acids. V was clipped by 10 bases and J by 7 bases, with 9 bases between them. Germline loops: CDR1 SGHKS, CDR2 YYEKEE (reference sequence). The CDR3 coding sequence is TGTGCCTCGGGCAGGAATGAGCAGTTCTTC. Translating gives CASGRNEQFF.

This clonotype is a singleton in its sample. The chain combines TRBV11-3 with TRBJ2-1, with D possibly matching TRBD2 (7 bases). The CDR3 spans 17 residues. V shed 5 bases and J shed 0 bases, with 17 bases lying between them. The germline V gene encodes CDR1 SGHNT and CDR2 YENEEA. The DNA of the CDR3 is TGTGCCAGCAGCAAAGGGGGGGGGCCTAGCTCCTACAATGAGCAGTTCTTC. Protein: CASSKGGGPSSYNEQFF.

The chain links TRBV7-9 to TRBJ1-1; perhaps TRBD1 as D (5 bases). Germline V lookup: CDR1 SEHNR, CDR2 FQNEAQ (reference sequence). V lost 5 bases and J lost 2, with 15 bases in between. The CDR3 has 15 amino acids. The CDR3 is CASSPPQAINTEAFF. In DNA, the CDR3 is TGTGCCAGCAGCCCCCCACAGGCCATAAACACTGAAGCTTTCTTT.

The chain employs TRBV24-1 and TRBJ2-7, with a weak D call TRBD2 (5 bases). The CDR3 spans 12 residues. CDR1 is KGHDR, CDR2 SFDVKD, per germline. CDR3: CALGFEGYEQYV. In DNA form, the CDR3 reads TGTGCACTCGGGTTTGAGGGCTACGAGCAGTACGTC.

CDR3 bases: TGTGCCACCAGTGATCGATACAATGAGCAGTTCTTC. This encodes CATSDRYNEQFF. The chain combines TRBV24-1 with TRBJ2-1; D is unclear. Per the germline V gene, CDR1 is KGHDR and CDR2 is SFDVKD. The V end lost 3 bases, the J end lost 4 bases, and 3 bases lay between the germline ends. This CDR3 is 12 amino acids long.

This clonotype was observed once. The rearrangement joins TRBV4-2 to TRBJ1-2; TRBD1 aligns across 7 bases. The CDR3 runs to 14 residues. Germline V lookup: CDR1 LGHNA, CDR2 YNFKEQ. After removal of 4 bases from V and 8 bases from J, the junction contained 10 bases not matched to a gene. CDR3 coding DNA: TGTGCCAGCAGCCCTGACAGGGTTCAAAAAGGCTACACCTTC. Translated, it gives CASSPDRVQKGYTF.

V and J are TRBV6-6 and TRBJ2-7, with 8 positions matching TRBD1. J gave up 6 bases and V 6 bases, and 1 base lay outside the gene matches. The length of the CDR3 is 11 residues. CDR1 and CDR2 from the germline V gene are MNHNY and SVGAGI (reference sequence). CDR3 in DNA: TGTGCCAGCAGGGACAGGGCCGAGCAGTACTTC. The encoded protein is CASRDRAEQYF.

There are a few counts of this clonotype. J is TRBJ2-3 and V is TRBV7-3; 14 nucleotides align to TRBD2. Trimming took 1 base from V and 8 from J; bases not matched to a gene: 8. Germline CDR1 reads SGHTA; CDR2 reads FQGTGA. The CDR3 consists of 17 residues. The CDR3 region has the DNA TGTGCCAGCAGCTTAAGGCCGACTAGCGGGGGGGCCAGTACGCAGTATTTT. As protein: CASSLRPTSGGASTQYF.

This clonotype was recorded at least ten times. The V call is TRBV7-2, the J call TRBJ2-4; tentatively, D is TRBD1 (5 bases). The CDR3 spans 15 residues. Germline lookup yields CDR1 SGHTA and CDR2 FQGNSA. V lost 6 bases, J lost 3 bases, and 15 bases lay in between. CDR3 in amino acids: CASSAQTGFKNIQYF. The CDR3 nucleotides read TGTGCCAGCAGTGCTCAAACAGGCTTCAAAAACATTCAGTACTTC.

This chain uses TRBV27 with TRBJ1-1, with TRBD1 matching over 7 bases. The CDR3 consists of 14 residues. The junction had 6 bases not matched to a gene; V was cut back by 0 bases and J by 8 bases. The germline gives CDR1 MNHEY, CDR2 SMNVEV (reference sequence). The CDR3 spells CASSLSHRGTEAFF. CDR3 DNA sequence: TGTGCCAGCAGTTTATCACACAGGGGAACCGAAGCTTTCTTT.

This clonotype was counted many times. The chain links TRBV5-1 to TRBJ2-3; D possibly corresponds to TRBD2 (5 bases). The CDR3 consists of 14 residues. Trimming stripped 4 bases from V and 2 bases from J, with 11 bases between. Per the germline V gene, CDR1 is SGHRS and CDR2 is YFSETQ. The CDR3, as DNA: TGCGCCAGCAGCCGAGACTACTCCACAGATACGCAGTATTTT. It is translated as CASSRDYSTDTQYF.

The chain joins TRBV4-3 to TRBJ1-2; a possible D gene is TRBD1 (6 bases). Germline CDR1 and CDR2: LGHNA and YSLEER. The ends were cut back, 4 bases at V and 6 bases at J, with 12 bases in the middle. CDR3 length equals 13 residues. The CDR3 sequence is CASSPTNRDGYTF. CDR3 sequence (DNA): TGCGCCAGCAGCCCAACGAACAGGGATGGCTACACCTTC.

This clonotype was seen at least ten times. J is TRBJ2-6 and V is TRBV4-3; 7 bases map to TRBD2. CDR3 length: 17 residues. The V gene's germline CDR1 is LGHNA and CDR2 YSLEER. The ends lost 3 bases at V and 2 bases at J; junction bases unmatched: 7. This chain's CDR3 is CASSHGLDFTGANVLTF. The CDR3 DNA follows: TGCGCCAGCAGCCACGGACTAGACTTTACTGGGGCCAACGTCCTGACTTTC.

This clonotype was observed a few times. CDR3 sequence (DNA): TGTGCCAGCAGCCCAACCGTGAGGAGGGCTAAGAACACTGAAGCTTTCTTT. Translating gives CASSPTVRRAKNTEAFF. This chain connects TRBV7-2 to TRBJ1-1; D call uncertain. V dropped 5 bases and J dropped 1 base, with 20 bases sitting between them. The germline gives CDR1 SGHTA, CDR2 FQGNSA. The CDR3 runs 17 residues. Variable domain in full (rest from reference TRBV7-2 and TRBJ1-1): GAGVSQSPSNKVTEKGKDVELRCDPISGHTALYWYRQSLGQGLEFLIYFQGNSAPDKSGLPSDRFSAERTGGSVSTLTIQRTQQEDSAVYLCASSPTVRRAKNTEAFFGQGTRLTVV.

This clonotype was seen a few times. The V and J genes are TRBV6-5 and TRBJ1-5, with D possibly TRBD1 on 5 matching bases. The CDR3 has 12 amino acids. Germline values: CDR1 MNHEY, CDR2 SVGAGI. Trimming shortened V by 6 bases and J by 5 bases, and 8 bases separated the two germline ends. The CDR3 loop reads CASRSGDQPQHF. As DNA, the CDR3 is TGTGCCAGCAGGTCGGGGGATCAGCCCCAGCATTTT.

The V call is TRBV7-2, the J call TRBJ2-3; no clear D gene. V was cut by 1 base and J by 4 bases, with 6 bases left in between. Looked up from germline, CDR1 is SGHTA and CDR2 is FQGNSA. The CDR3 has 13 residues. The CDR3 loop reads CASSLVRADTQYF. In DNA form, the CDR3 reads TGTGCCAGCAGCTTAGTTAGGGCAGATACGCAGTATTTT.

This clonotype was observed a few times. The chain carries TRBV5-1 and TRBJ2-7; the D gene could be TRBD1 or TRBD2 (5 bases each). Looked up from germline, CDR1 is SGHRS and CDR2 is YFSETQ. The CDR3 is 15 residues long. V lost 4 bases and J 3 bases, leaving 17 bases between the germline ends. CDR3 sequence: CASSTEPGRDYEQYF. The CDR3, as DNA: TGCGCCAGCAGCACCGAACCGGGACGGGACTACGAGCAGTACTTC. The full variable domain, its missing parts supplied by reference TRBV5-1 and TRBJ2-7, is KAGVTQTPRYLIKTRGQQVTLSCSPISGHRSVSWYQQTPGQGLQFLFEYFSETQRNKGNFPGRFSGRQFSNSRSEMNVSTLELGDSALYLCASSTEPGRDYEQYFGPGTRLTVT.

There are a few counts of this clonotype. This chain connects TRBV2 to TRBJ2-1; 7 bases are a match to TRBD2. The CDR3 extends over 16 amino acids. The V and J ends lost 6 bases and 0 bases, in that order; junction bases with no gene match: 8. The germline gives CDR1 SNHLY, CDR2 FYNNEI. CDR3 protein: CASSGGAGTSYNEQFF. DNA of the CDR3: TGTGCCAGCAGCGGGGGAGCGGGGACCTCCTACAATGAGCAGTTCTTC.

This clonotype has at least ten counts. This sequence joins TRBV5-1 and TRBJ2-5, with D possibly matching TRBD2 (6 bases). Per the germline V gene, CDR1 is SGHRS and CDR2 is YFSETQ. V lost 2 bases and J lost 1, with 9 bases in between. The length of the CDR3 is 14 residues. The CDR3 region has the DNA TGCGCCAGCAGCTTCGGGAGTACCCAAGAGACCCAGTACTTC. Protein product: CASSFGSTQETQYF.